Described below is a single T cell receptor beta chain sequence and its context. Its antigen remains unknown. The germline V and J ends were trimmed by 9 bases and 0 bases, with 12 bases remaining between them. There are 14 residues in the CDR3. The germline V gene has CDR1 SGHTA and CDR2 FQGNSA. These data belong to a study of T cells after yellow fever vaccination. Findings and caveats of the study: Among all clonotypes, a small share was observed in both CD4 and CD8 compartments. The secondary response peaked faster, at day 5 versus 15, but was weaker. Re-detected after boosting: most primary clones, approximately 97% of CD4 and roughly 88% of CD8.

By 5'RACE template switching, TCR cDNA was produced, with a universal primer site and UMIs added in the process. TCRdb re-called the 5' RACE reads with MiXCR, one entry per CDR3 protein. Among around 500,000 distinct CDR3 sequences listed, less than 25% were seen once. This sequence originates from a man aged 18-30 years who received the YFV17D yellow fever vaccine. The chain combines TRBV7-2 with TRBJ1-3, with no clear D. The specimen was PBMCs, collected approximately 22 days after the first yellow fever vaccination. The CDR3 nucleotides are TGTGCCAGTTCACTCAAAAACTCTGGAAACACCATATATTTT. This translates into CASSLKNSGNTIYF.